This T cell receptor beta chain was found in a study of human T cells and chemical hapten exposure (dated by TCRdb to 2020 to 2022). Notes on the research overall: For sensitization, 2% DPC in acetone was applied to an approximately 2 cm by approximately 2 cm area of upper inner arm skin. Throughout the approximately 25-week study period, patients were also given weekly therapeutic DPC doses on the scalp. Patch testing was done on the upper back using Finn chambers containing 0.01% DPC, and results were scored after 6 days according to International Contact Dermatitis Research Group standards. The mostly female patient cohort included alopecia areata with under or over 50% scalp involvement, alopecia totalis and alopecia universalis. The libraries were sequenced as a pool, and the TCR yield per sample differed mostly because of small variations in library volumes within the pool. This study followed changes in the peripheral blood TCR repertoire in vivo during primary and secondary sensitization of alopecia patients to the hapten diphenylcyclopropenone (DPC). Under 30 alopecia patients gave blood for TCR sequencing at one to four time points (pre-sensitization, 2, 6 and 24 weeks). Blood samples were taken from patients before sensitization (week 0) and at 2, 6 and about 24 weeks after DPC sensitization.

What the research found in general, with its limitations: After repeated subsampling, changes were observed in the strength of the expansion versus patch-test correlation and in the threshold at which the correlation became significant. Compared with pre-sensitization or healthy control sets, expanded TCRs formed significantly more large CDR3 similarity clusters, which is consistent with antigen-driven responses. Because every patient had alopecia, a presumed autoimmune disease, the patients' immune response might differ from that of healthy individuals. DPC sensitization did not change how many TCRs were above 1 in 1000 frequency, and no evidence was found of alterations in global repertoire structure. The number of PT1 expanded TCRs positively correlated with patch test score, significant at thresholds 8, 16 and 32 but not 4.

Library preparation employed RACE. The sample was run on a NextSeq 500. During library preparation, unique molecular identifiers were attached to individual cDNA molecules so that TCRs could be counted in a quantitative, reproducible way. For every blood RNA sample, sequencing covered both the TCR alpha and TCR beta chains. The study's own analysis went as follows. Samples had a median of 95,638 TCRs, with a range from roughly 20,000 to 690,600. V, J and CDR3 annotation of the TCR reads was performed with the Decombinator software suite. For PS versus PT1 abundance plots, all samples were subsampled to the same number of TCRs (28,000). TCRs were defined as expanded if absent before sensitization and observed at least eight times at the 2-week time point. The public reads were reanalyzed by TCRdb: fastp trimming at Q25, MiXCR alignment, in-frame beta chains only. Each entry is one CDR3 protein sequence, shown with its most common DNA and genes. TCRdb's processing, not the study's, gives the V and J calls here. Counted in this sample were more than 55,000 distinct CDR3 sequences; 9.5% to 10% of them appeared once. Of the sample, 8% to 10% is held by the ten largest clones.

The time point label corresponds to: pre-sensitization, week 0. The treatment or condition label on this specimen signifies: therapeutic diphenylcyclopropenone sensitization with weekly scalp DPC. At each patch-test visit, blood was drawn before the patch test was applied. Patients were eligible if aged 18 to 70, diagnosed with alopecia and judged suitable for DPC therapy, and pregnant patients were excluded. Total RNA was isolated from unfractionated whole blood collected in Tempus Blood RNA tubes. The CDR3 goes from the cysteine to the phenylalanine over 14 residues. Only the CDR3 part of the read is kept: 42 bases, read in frame from the first base. CDR1 and CDR2, per the germline V gene (reference sequence), are DFQATT and SNEGSKA. Compared with germline, V lacks 5 bases and J lacks 15 bases; bases without a gene match: 18. The table lists this clonotype with a few counts. The antigen it recognizes is unknown. No clone much larger than this one lies a single base away; base qualities are absent.

This specimen consisted of whole blood, obtained in connection with sensitization to the hapten diphenylcyclopropenone (DPC). The receptor comes from a man between 40 and 49 years old with alopecia areata. Some clones in this sample may be carry-over from other donors' samples. The chain was built from TRBV20-1 and TRBJ2-1, and TRBD2 aligns with 8 junction nucleotides. The CDR3 here reads CSASGELAARKRFF. Read as DNA, the sequence is TGCAGTGCTTCCGGGGAACTAGCGGCTAGGAAGCGGTTCTTC.